This T cell receptor beta chain originates from a study of blood T cell repertoires in COVID-19. CDR3 length: 16 residues. Per the germline V gene, CDR1 is MDHEN and CDR2 is SYDVKM. V gave up 6 bases and J gave up 7 bases; unmatched junction bases: 8. As originally analysed: Reference gene primer amplification gave estimated nucleated cell counts. This table comes from immunoSEQ multiplex PCR, and its TCRdb copy is limited to in-frame clones, with some not included. The D gene and trimming were derived from the DNA, and the V and J assignments and clone size from that table. The sample gives 350,000 or so clones, around 88% of which show up once; 1.5% to 2% is in the top ten.

The TCR originated in a woman in her thirties with COVID-19, enrolled during active disease. Sequenced material: peripheral blood. V usage is TRBV28 and J usage is TRBJ2-4; 14 bases line up with TRBD2. Here the CDR3 reads CASSQTSGGAWNIQYF. CDR3 in DNA: TGTGCCAGCAGCCAGACTAGCGGGGGGGCTTGGAACATTCAGTACTTC.